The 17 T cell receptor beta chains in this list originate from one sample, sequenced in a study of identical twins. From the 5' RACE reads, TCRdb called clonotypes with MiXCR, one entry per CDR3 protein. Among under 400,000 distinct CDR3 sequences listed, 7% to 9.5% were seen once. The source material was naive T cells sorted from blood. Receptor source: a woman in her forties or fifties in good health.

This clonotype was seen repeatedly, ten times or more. CDR3 coding DNA: TGCGCCAGCAGCGTGGGACAGAAGACGAACACTGAAGCTTTCTTT. It encodes CASSVGQKTNTEAFF. The chain links TRBV5-1 to TRBJ1-1, with 7 nucleotides matching TRBD1. With 4 bases clipped from V and 1 base from J, the junction kept 7 bases outside the gene matches. The CDR3 length is 15 residues. Germline CDR1 is SGHRS and CDR2 is YFSETQ.

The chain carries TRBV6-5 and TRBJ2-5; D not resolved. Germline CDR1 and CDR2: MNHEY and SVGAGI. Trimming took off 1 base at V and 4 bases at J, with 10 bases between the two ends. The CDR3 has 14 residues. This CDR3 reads CASSYFGRGETQYF. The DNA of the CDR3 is TGTGCCAGCAGTTACTTTGGGCGAGGAGAGACCCAGTACTTC.

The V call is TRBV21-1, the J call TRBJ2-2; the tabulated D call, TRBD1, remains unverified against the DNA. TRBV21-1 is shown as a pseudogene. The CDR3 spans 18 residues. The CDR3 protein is CASSIRPSGQADTGELFF. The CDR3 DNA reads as TGTGCCAGCAGCATCCGCCCGTCTGGACAGGCCGACACCGGGGAGCTGTTTTTT.

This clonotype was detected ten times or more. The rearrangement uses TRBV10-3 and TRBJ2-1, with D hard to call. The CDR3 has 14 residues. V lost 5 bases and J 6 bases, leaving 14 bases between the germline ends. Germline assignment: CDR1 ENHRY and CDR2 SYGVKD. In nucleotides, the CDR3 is TGTGCCATCAGTCTTAGCAGTCTAACCAATGAGCAGTTCTTC. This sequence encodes CAISLSSLTNEQFF.

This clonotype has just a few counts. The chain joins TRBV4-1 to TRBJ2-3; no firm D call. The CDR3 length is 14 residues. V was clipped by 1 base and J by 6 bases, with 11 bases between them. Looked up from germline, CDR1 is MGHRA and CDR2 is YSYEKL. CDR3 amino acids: CASSQVQVVDTQYF. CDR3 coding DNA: TGCGCCAGCAGCCAAGTGCAGGTGGTTGATACGCAGTATTTT.

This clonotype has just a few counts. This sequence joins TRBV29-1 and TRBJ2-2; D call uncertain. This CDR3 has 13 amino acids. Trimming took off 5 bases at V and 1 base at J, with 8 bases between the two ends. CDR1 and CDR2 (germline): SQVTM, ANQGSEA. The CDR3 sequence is CSVLTGNTGELFF. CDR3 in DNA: TGCAGCGTTTTGACCGGGAACACCGGGGAGCTGTTTTTT.

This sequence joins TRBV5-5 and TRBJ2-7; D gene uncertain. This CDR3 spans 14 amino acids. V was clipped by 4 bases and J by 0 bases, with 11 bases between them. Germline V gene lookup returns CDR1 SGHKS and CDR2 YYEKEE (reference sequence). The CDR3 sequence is CASSPGRSSYEQYV. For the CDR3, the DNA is TGTGCCAGCAGCCCCGGACGGAGCTCCTACGAGCAGTACGTC.

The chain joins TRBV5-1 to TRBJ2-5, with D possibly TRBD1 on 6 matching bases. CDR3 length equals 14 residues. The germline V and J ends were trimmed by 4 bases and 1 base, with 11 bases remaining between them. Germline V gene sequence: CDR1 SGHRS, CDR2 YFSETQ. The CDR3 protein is CASSPGGGQETQYF. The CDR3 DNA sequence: TGCGCCAGCAGCCCTGGGGGCGGCCAAGAGACCCAGTACTTC.

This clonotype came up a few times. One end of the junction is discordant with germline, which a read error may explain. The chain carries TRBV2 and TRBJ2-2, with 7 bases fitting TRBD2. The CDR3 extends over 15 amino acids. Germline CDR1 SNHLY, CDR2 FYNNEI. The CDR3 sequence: CASSWLAAKTGELFF. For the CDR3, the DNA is TGTGCCAGCAGTTGGCTAGCGGCGAAAACCGGGGAGCTGTTTTTT.

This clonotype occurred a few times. The CDR3 loop is CASSLGLAGARNEQFF. The DNA of the CDR3 is TGTGCCAGCAGTTTGGGACTAGCGGGGGCTAGGAATGAGCAGTTCTTC. The chain joins TRBV12-3 or TRBV12-4 to TRBJ2-1; TRBD2 matches 14 bases. The junction had 5 bases not matched to a gene; V was cut back by 3 bases and J by 7 bases. The CDR3 consists of 16 residues.

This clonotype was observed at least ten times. CDR3 nucleotide sequence: TGTGCCTGGAGTGTGTCTAATGAGCAGTTCTTC. As protein: CAWSVSNEQFF. This rearrangement joins TRBV30 to TRBJ2-1; no reliable D call. Per the germline V gene, CDR1 is GTSNPN and CDR2 is SVGIG (reference sequence). This CDR3 spans 11 amino acids. Trimming left V 0 bases short and J 7 bases short, with 4 bases between.

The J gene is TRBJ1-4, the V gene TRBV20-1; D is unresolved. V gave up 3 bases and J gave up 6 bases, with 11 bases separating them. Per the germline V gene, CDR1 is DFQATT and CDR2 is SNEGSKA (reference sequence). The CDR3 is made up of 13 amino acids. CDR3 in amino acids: CSASPRTHEKLFF. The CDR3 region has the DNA TGCAGTGCTAGCCCCAGAACCCATGAAAAACTGTTTTTT.

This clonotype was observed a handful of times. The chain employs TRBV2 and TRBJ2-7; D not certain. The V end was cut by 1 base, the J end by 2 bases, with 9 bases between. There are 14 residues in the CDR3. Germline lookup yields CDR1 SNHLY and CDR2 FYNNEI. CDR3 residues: CASSEVGSPYEQYF. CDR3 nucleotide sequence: TGTGCCAGCAGTGAAGTCGGAAGCCCCTACGAGCAGTACTTC.

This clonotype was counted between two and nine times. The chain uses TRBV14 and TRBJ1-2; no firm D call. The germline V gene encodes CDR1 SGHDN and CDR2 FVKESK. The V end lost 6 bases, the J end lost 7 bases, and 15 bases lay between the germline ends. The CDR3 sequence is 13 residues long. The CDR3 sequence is CASSRSGYVGYTF. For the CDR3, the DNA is TGTGCCAGCAGTCGCAGCGGATATGTTGGCTACACCTTC.

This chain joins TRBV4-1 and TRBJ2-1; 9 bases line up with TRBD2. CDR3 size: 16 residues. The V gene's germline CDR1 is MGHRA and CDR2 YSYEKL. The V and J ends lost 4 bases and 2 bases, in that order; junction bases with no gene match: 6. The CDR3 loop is CASSRAGGPAYNEQFF. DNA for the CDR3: TGCGCCAGCAGCCGAGCGGGGGGCCCGGCCTACAATGAGCAGTTCTTC.

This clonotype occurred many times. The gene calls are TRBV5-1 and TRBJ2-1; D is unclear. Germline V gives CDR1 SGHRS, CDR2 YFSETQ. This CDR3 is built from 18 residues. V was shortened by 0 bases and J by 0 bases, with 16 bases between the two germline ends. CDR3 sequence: CASSLASFRSSSYNEQFF. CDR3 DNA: TGCGCCAGCAGCTTGGCCTCTTTCCGGAGCTCCTCCTACAATGAGCAGTTCTTC. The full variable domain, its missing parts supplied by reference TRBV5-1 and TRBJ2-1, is KAGVTQTPRYLIKTRGQQVTLSCSPISGHRSVSWYQQTPGQGLQFLFEYFSETQRNKGNFPGRFSGRQFSNSRSEMNVSTLELGDSALYLCASSLASFRSSSYNEQFFGPGTRLTVL.

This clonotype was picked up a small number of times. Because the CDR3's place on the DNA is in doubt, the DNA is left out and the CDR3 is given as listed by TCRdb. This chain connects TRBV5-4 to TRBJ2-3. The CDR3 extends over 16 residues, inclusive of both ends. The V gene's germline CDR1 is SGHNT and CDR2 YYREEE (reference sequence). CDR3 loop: CASSGSSVRATDTQYF.